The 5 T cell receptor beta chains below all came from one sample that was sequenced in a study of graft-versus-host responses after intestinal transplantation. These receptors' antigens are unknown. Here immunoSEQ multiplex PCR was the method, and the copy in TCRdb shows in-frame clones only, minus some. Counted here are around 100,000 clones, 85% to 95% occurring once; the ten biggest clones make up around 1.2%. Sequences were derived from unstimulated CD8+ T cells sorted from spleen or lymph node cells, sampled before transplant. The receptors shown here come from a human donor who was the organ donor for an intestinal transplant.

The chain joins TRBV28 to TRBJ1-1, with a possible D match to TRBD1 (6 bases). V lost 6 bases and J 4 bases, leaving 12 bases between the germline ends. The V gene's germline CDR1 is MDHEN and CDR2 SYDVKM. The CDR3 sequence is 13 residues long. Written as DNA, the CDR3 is TGTGCCAGCAGCGTCGAAGGGGGCACTGAAGCTTTCTTT. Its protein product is CASSVEGGTEAFF.

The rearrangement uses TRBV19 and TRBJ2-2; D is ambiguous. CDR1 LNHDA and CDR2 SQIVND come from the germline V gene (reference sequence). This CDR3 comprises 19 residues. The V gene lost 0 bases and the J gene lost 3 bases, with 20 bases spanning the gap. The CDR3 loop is CASSIESLDEQEYTGELFF. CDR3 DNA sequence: TGTGCCAGTAGTATAGAAAGCCTGGACGAGCAGGAATACACCGGGGAGCTGTTTTTT.

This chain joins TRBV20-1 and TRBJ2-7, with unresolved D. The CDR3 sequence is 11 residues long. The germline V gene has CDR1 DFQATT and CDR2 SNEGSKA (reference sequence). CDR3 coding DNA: TGCAGCACAATATATTTGGGCGAGCAGTACTTC. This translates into CSTIYLGEQYF.

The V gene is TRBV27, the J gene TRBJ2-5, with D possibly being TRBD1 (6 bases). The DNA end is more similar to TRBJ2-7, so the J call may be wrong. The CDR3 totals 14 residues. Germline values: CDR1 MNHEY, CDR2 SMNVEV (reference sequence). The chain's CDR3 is CASSLGGQAYEQYF. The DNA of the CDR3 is TGTGCCAGCAGTTTAGGGGGACAAGCCTACGAGCAGTACTTC.

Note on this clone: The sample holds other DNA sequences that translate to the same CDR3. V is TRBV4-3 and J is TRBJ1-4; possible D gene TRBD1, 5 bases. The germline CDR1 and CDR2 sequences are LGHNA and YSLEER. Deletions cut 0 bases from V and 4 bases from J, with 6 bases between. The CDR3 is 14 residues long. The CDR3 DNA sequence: TGCGCCAGCAGCCAAGATAGGGGTAATGAAAAACTGTTTTTT. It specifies CASSQDRGNEKLFF.